The 27 T cell receptor beta chains reported below all come from one sample, sequenced in a study of CD8 T cells in Susac syndrome. The RNA input was roughly 0.45 to 1 ug, and it was reverse transcribed with random hexamers. TCRdb recomputed calls from the immunoSEQ multiplex PCR reads with MiXCR, one row per CDR3 protein. The sample lists about 250,000 distinct CDR3 sequences, around 95% occurring once. The sample comprised CD4+ T cells from PBMCs. The receptors come from a human donor with multiple sclerosis.

The chain combines TRBV5-1 with TRBJ2-2, with 8 bases lining up with TRBD1. Germline V gene lookup returns CDR1 SGHRS and CDR2 YFSETQ. The CDR3 is 16 amino acids. With 3 bases clipped from V and 5 bases from J, the junction kept 9 bases outside the gene matches. The CDR3 loop is CASSSSGGARTGELFF. The CDR3 coding sequence is TGCGCCAGCAGCTCCTCAGGGGGCGCGAGGACCGGGGAGCTGTTTTTT.

The chain uses TRBV28 and TRBJ2-5; no clear D. Germline assignment: CDR1 MDHEN and CDR2 SYDVKM. CDR3 length: 13 amino acids. Trimming shortened V by 8 bases and J by 1 base, and 11 bases separated the two germline ends. CDR3 residues: CASGIRVQETQYF. CDR3 DNA: TGTGCCAGCGGGATCCGGGTCCAAGAGACCCAGTACTTC.

J is TRBJ1-6 and V is TRBV3-1; a weak D match, TRBD1 (6 bases). CDR3 size: 15 residues. The germline CDR1 and CDR2 sequences are LGHDT and YNNKEL (reference sequence). V was trimmed by 4 bases and J by 7 bases, leaving 14 bases between them. CDR3 in DNA: TGTGCCAGCAGCCCAGAGGGGGGGCGAAATTCACCCCTCCACTTT. Amino acids: CASSPEGGRNSPLHF. Looking up the rest from reference TRBV3-1 and TRBJ1-6 gives the full variable domain: DTAVSQTPKYLVTQMGNDKSIKCEQNLGHDTMYWYKQDSKKFLKIMFSYNNKELIINETVPNRFSPKSPDKAHLNLHINSLELGDSAVYFCASSPEGGRNSPLHFGNGTRLTVT.

This rearrangement joins TRBV3-1 to TRBJ1-3, with D tentatively TRBD1 (5 bases). Germline V CDR1 and CDR2: LGHDT, YNNKEL (reference sequence). The ends were cut back, 0 bases at V and 0 bases at J, with 15 bases in the middle. The CDR3 loop spans 18 amino acids. CDR3 bases: TGTGCCAGCAGCCAAGAAGGAGATCCGGGGCACTCTGGAAACACCATATATTTT. This encodes CASSQEGDPGHSGNTIYF.

As DNA, the CDR3 is TGTGCCAGCAGCCCCGGTGTGGTGTTGGGCTACACCTTC. Its translation: CASSPGVVLGYTF. This chain joins TRBV7-8 and TRBJ1-2; no firm D call. Trimming left V 5 bases short and J 8 bases short, with 15 bases between. The germline CDR1 and CDR2 sequences are SGHVS and FQNEAQ. The CDR3 is made up of 13 amino acids.

The chain combines TRBV20-1 with TRBJ1-6, with TRBD1 as a possible D gene (5 bases). CDR3 size: 15 residues. Germline values: CDR1 DFQATT, CDR2 SNEGSKA (reference sequence). The V and J ends lost 3 bases and 0 bases respectively, with 9 bases between them. Written as DNA, the CDR3 is TGCAGTGCTAGCCAGGGCAGCTCCTATAATTCACCCCTCCACTTT. Protein product: CSASQGSSYNSPLHF.

This clonotype was counted a single time. V is TRBV29-1 and J is TRBJ1-1, with D possibly matching TRBD1 (5 bases). This CDR3 has 13 residues. Trimming took off 4 bases at V and 1 base at J, with 10 bases between the two ends. CDR1 and CDR2 from the germline V gene are SQVTM and ANQGSEA. CDR3 sequence (DNA): TGCAGCGTTGGACACACAGGGAACACTGAAGCTTTCTTT. Its protein product is CSVGHTGNTEAFF.

This chain joins TRBV4-1 and TRBJ2-2; D ambiguous. The CDR3 consists of 16 residues. Trimming took off 0 bases at V and 0 bases at J, with 8 bases between the two ends. Germline CDR1 is MGHRA and CDR2 is YSYEKL. The CDR3 sequence: CASSQEKGANTGELFF. The CDR3 DNA sequence: TGCGCCAGCAGCCAAGAGAAGGGTGCGAACACCGGGGAGCTGTTTTTT.

The chain recombines TRBV6-1 with TRBJ1-5; 10 nucleotides align to TRBD1. Germline V CDR1 and CDR2: MNHNS, SASEGT. The CDR3 covers 17 residues. V trimming: 6 bases; J trimming: 2 bases; junction bases outside the gene matches: 10. The CDR3 DNA follows: TGTGCCAGCAGGTCGGGACAGGGGATGGGCGGCAATCAGCCCCAGCATTTT. Translation gives CASRSGQGMGGNQPQHF.

The J gene is TRBJ1-1, the V gene TRBV5-4; 7 positions match TRBD1. Losses at the gene ends were 4 bases for V and 5 bases for J; bases not matched to a gene: 11. Germline loops: CDR1 SGHNT, CDR2 YYREEE (reference sequence). The CDR3 consists of 15 residues. The CDR3 region is CASSPGDRVETEAFF. CDR3 bases: TGTGCCAGCAGCCCCGGTGACAGGGTAGAAACTGAAGCTTTCTTT.

This clonotype was seen only once. This chain uses TRBV6-5 with TRBJ2-1, with D uncertain. Trimming removed 3 bases from V and 0 bases from J, with 12 bases in between. The length of the CDR3 is 16 residues. Germline assignment: CDR1 MNHEY and CDR2 SVGAGI. CDR3 region: CASSYNFLSSYNEQFF. In DNA, the CDR3 is TGTGCCAGCAGTTATAACTTTCTGAGCTCCTACAATGAGCAGTTCTTC.

V and J are TRBV6-1 and TRBJ2-3; no definite D call. CDR3 length equals 18 residues. Trimming pared 4 bases from V and 1 base from J, leaving 21 bases between. CDR1 is MNHNS and CDR2 is SASEGT in the germline V gene. The DNA of the CDR3 is TGTGCCAGCAGTGTCCCCCCGAAAGGGTGGTACCGCACAGATACGCAGTATTTT. This codes for CASSVPPKGWYRTDTQYF.

The chain has TRBV6-5 and TRBJ2-7; tentative D call: TRBD2 (6 bases). The germline gives CDR1 MNHEY, CDR2 SVGAGI. V lost 3 bases, J lost 4 bases, and 7 bases lay in between. This CDR3 has 12 amino acids. The CDR3 nucleotides read TGTGCCAGCAGTTATGCGGGATACGAGCAGTACTTC. This codes for CASSYAGYEQYF.

This chain connects TRBV2 to TRBJ2-3; 7 nucleotides agree with TRBD2. CDR3 length: 14 amino acids. The germline V gene has CDR1 SNHLY and CDR2 FYNNEI. J lost 2 bases, V lost 6 bases, and 5 bases had no gene match. CDR3 in DNA: TGTGCCAGCAGGAAGGGGACTAACACAGATACGCAGTATTTT. Protein: CASRKGTNTDTQYF.

This chain uses TRBV9 with TRBJ1-6; 7 bases are shared with TRBD1. The V gene end was trimmed by 0 bases and the J gene end by 8 bases; junction bases not matched to a gene: 11. The CDR3 loop spans 17 amino acids. Germline V gives CDR1 SGDLS, CDR2 YYNGEE. CDR3 protein: CASSVGPGGSVDSPLHF. For the CDR3, the DNA is TGTGCCAGCAGCGTAGGACCAGGGGGATCTGTTGATTCACCCCTCCACTTT.

The rearrangement links TRBV29-1 to TRBJ2-1, with a tentative D call TRBD2 (6 bases). The CDR3 loop spans 14 amino acids. Germline V gene sequence: CDR1 SQVTM, CDR2 ANQGSEA. CDR3 sequence (DNA): TGCAGTTGTAGTGGGACTCTCTCCTACAATGAGCAGTTCTTC. Protein sequence: CSCSGTLSYNEQFF.

The chain combines TRBV11-2 with TRBJ2-5, with TRBD2 matching over 10 bases. V dropped 5 bases and J dropped 5; count of bases not matched to a gene: 14. CDR3 length: 17 residues. CDR1 is SGHAT and CDR2 is FQNNGV in the germline V gene. The CDR3 here is CASSPQGSGRAGETQYF. CDR3 coding DNA: TGTGCCAGCAGCCCCCAGGGCAGCGGGAGGGCCGGGGAGACCCAGTACTTC.

The genes are TRBV5-1 and TRBJ2-2; 7 nucleotides match TRBD2. Germline trimming cut 4 bases from V and 4 bases from J; bases unmatched to any gene: 7. Germline CDR1 and CDR2: SGHRS and YFSETQ. The CDR3 extends over 15 amino acids. CDR3 bases: TGCGCCAGCAGCCCCGAGGGAGGGCCCACCGGGGAGCTGTTTTTT. Protein product: CASSPEGGPTGELFF.

The chain carries TRBV7-9 and TRBJ2-5; TRBD2 is a possible D gene (6 bases). The CDR3 is 12 amino acids. CDR1 SEHNR and CDR2 FQNEAQ come from the germline V gene (reference sequence). V lost 5 bases and J 7 bases, leaving 11 bases between the germline ends. CDR3 sequence reads: CASSGGKGTQYF. The CDR3 region has the DNA TGTGCCAGCAGCGGCGGGAAGGGGACCCAGTACTTC.

The CDR3: CASSRTSGGGETQYF. CDR3 sequence (DNA): TGTGCCAGCAGCCGTACTAGCGGGGGTGGAGAGACCCAGTACTTC. This chain uses TRBV4-2 with TRBJ2-5; 11 nucleotides align to TRBD2. The CDR3 is made up of 15 amino acids. The germline V gene encodes CDR1 LGHNA and CDR2 YNFKEQ. The trim removed 4 bases at V and 4 bases at J, leaving 5 bases unmatched.

This chain uses TRBV27 with TRBJ1-6; D possibly corresponds to TRBD1 (6 bases). Germline CDR1 reads MNHEY; CDR2 reads SMNVEV (reference sequence). The CDR3 spans 15 residues. Deletions cut 2 bases from V and 10 bases from J, with 15 bases between. CDR3 nucleotides: TGTGCCAGCAGTTTAAGAGCCACAGGGACGTCACCCCTCCACTTT. This codes for CASSLRATGTSPLHF.

The V call is TRBV11-1, the J call TRBJ2-7; D could derive from TRBD1 or TRBD2 (6 bases each). The germline V and J ends were trimmed by 5 bases and 0 bases, with 17 bases remaining between them. Germline-derived CDR1 and CDR2 are SGHAT and FQDESV (reference sequence). CDR3 length: 16 residues. CDR3 loop: CASSDRRGHLSYEQYF. DNA of the CDR3: TGTGCCAGCAGCGACAGGAGGGGACATCTCTCCTACGAGCAGTACTTC.

J is TRBJ1-6 and V is TRBV20-1, with a weak D call TRBD1 (5 bases). Germline V gives CDR1 DFQATT, CDR2 SNEGSKA (reference sequence). V lost 5 bases and J lost 11, with 13 bases in between. The CDR3 is 12 residues long. CDR3 amino acids: CSALDRTAPLHF. The CDR3 DNA follows: TGCAGTGCTCTTGACAGAACCGCACCCCTCCACTTT.

This chain connects TRBV29-1 to TRBJ1-2; D uncertain. V was trimmed by 7 bases and J by 10 bases, leaving 16 bases between them. Germline V gene sequence: CDR1 SQVTM, CDR2 ANQGSEA. The CDR3 totals 11 residues. The CDR3 DNA reads as TGCAGCGCCCTTGGCCCCAAGGACTACACCTTC. This gives the protein CSALGPKDYTF.

The chain recombines TRBV4-2 with TRBJ2-1; unclear D gene. CDR3 length: 15 residues. Germline V gene sequence: CDR1 LGHNA, CDR2 YNFKEQ. V lost 0 bases, J lost 5 bases, and 11 bases lay in between. CDR3 nucleotides: TGTGCCAGCAGCCAAGAGGGCCACGGCGACAATGAGCAGTTCTTC. Its protein is CASSQEGHGDNEQFF.

This chain joins TRBV10-3 and TRBJ1-2; perhaps TRBD1 as D (6 bases). V lost 6 bases to trimming and J lost 8 bases, with 13 bases between them. The CDR3 is 12 residues long. The germline gives CDR1 ENHRY, CDR2 SYGVKD. In DNA form, the CDR3 reads TGTGCCATCAGCGAAACAGGGAGCGGCTACACCTTC. Its protein product is CAISETGSGYTF.

This chain joins TRBV30 and TRBJ1-1, with D uncertain. CDR1 GTSNPN and CDR2 SVGIG come from the germline V gene (reference sequence). V lost 8 bases and J lost 7, with 14 bases in between. There are 11 residues in the CDR3. The CDR3 DNA reads as TGTGCCACAATCCGAGGGCTTGAAGCTTTCTTT. This gives the protein CATIRGLEAFF.